Listed here are 2 T cell receptor beta chains from one sample, sequenced in a study of T cells in Graves' hyperthyroidism and ophthalmopathy. TCR beta CDR3 regions were amplified from RNA. The HTBI primer set served for first-round RT-PCR of the TCR CDR3. TCRdb called the multiplex PCR reads again in MiXCR, with one record for every CDR3 protein. The data show some 620,000 distinct CDR3 sequences, around 15% seen once. Sequencing was done on a sample of blood. The receptors here all came from a woman in her 30s with Graves' hyperthyroidism.

This clonotype was observed many times. The V gene is TRBV27, the J gene TRBJ2-5; D remains unclear. V was trimmed by 6 bases and J by 2 bases, leaving 13 bases between them. The CDR3 consists of 14 residues. Germline CDR1 and CDR2: MNHEY and SMNVEV (reference sequence). The CDR3 is CASSTLTEQETQYF. The DNA for the CDR3 is TGTGCCAGCAGCACCCTGACGGAGCAAGAGACCCAGTACTTC.

The rearrangement links TRBV5-1 to TRBJ2-7; 13 bases line up with TRBD2. Germline V gene data show CDR1 as SGHRS and CDR2 as YFSETQ. This CDR3 is built from 15 residues. V was pared by 4 bases and J by 5 bases, with 6 bases of the junction left unmatched. DNA of the CDR3: TGCGCCAGCAGCCCAGGACTAGCGGGAGCAGACGAGCAGTACTTC. Translation: CASSPGLAGADEQYF.